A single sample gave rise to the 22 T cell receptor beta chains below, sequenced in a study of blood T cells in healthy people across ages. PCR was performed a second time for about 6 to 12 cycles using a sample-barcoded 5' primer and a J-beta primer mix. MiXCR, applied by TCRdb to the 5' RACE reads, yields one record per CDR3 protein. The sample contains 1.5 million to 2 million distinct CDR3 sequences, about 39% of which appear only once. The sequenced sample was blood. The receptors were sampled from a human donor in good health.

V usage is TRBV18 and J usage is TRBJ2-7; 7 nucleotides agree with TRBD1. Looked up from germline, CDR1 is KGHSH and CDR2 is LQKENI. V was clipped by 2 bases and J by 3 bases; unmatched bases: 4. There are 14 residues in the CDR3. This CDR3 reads CASSPLGQIYEQYF. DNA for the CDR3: TGTGCCAGCTCACCATTGGGACAGATCTACGAGCAGTACTTC. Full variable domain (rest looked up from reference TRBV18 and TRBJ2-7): NAGVMQNPRHLVRRRGQEARLRCSPMKGHSHVYWYRQLPEEGLKFMVYLQKENIIDESGMPKERFSAEFPKEGPSILRIQQVVRGDSAAYFCASSPLGQIYEQYFGPGTRLTVT.

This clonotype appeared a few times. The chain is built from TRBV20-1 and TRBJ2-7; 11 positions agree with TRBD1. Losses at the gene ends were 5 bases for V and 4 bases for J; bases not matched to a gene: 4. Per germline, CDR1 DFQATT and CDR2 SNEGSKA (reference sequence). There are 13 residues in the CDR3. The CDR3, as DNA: TGCAGTGCTGGGGGGACAGGGGGGTACGAGCAGTACTTC. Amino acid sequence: CSAGGTGGYEQYF.

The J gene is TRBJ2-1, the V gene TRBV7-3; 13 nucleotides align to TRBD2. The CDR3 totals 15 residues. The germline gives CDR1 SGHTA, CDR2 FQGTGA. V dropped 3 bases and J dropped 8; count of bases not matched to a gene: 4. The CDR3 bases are TGTGCCAGCAGCTTCACACTAGCGGGGGGGGATGAGCAGTTCTTC. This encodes CASSFTLAGGDEQFF.

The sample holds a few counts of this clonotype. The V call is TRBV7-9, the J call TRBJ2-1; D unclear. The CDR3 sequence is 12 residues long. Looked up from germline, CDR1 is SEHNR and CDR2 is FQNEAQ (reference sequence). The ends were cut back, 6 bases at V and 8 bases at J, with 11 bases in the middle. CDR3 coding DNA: TGTGCCAGCAGTTCGGATTTAGATGAGCAGTTCTTC. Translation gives CASSSDLDEQFF. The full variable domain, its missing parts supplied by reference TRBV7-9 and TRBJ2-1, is DTGVSQNPRHKITKRGQNVTFRCDPISEHNRLYWYRQTLGQGPEFLTYFQNEAQLEKSRLLSDRFSAERPKGSFSTLEIQRTEQGDSAMYLCASSSDLDEQFFGPGTRLTVL.

CDR3 sequence: CSAPGQGDEKLFF. The DNA for the CDR3 is TGCAGCGCTCCGGGACAGGGGGACGAAAAACTGTTTTTT. The V call is TRBV29-1, the J call TRBJ1-4; TRBD1 agrees at 11 bases. V lost 7 bases, J lost 8 bases, and 6 bases stayed unmatched. The V gene's germline CDR1 is SQVTM and CDR2 ANQGSEA. The CDR3 is 13 amino acids.

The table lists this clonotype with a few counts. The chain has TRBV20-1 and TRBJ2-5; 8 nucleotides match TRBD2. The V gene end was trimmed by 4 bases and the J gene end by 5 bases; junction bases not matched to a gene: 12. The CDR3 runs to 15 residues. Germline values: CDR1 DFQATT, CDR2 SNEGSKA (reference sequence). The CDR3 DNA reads TGCAGTGCTAATCCTTTAGCGGGCGGGGGGGAGACCCAGTACTTC. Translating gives CSANPLAGGGETQYF.

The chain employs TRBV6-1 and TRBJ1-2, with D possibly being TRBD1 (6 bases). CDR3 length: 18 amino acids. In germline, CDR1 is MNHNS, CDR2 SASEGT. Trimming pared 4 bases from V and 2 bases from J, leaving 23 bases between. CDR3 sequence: CASSVRDTARFNNYGYTF. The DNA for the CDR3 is TGTGCCAGCAGTGTACGGGACACGGCGAGGTTCAACAACTATGGCTACACCTTC.

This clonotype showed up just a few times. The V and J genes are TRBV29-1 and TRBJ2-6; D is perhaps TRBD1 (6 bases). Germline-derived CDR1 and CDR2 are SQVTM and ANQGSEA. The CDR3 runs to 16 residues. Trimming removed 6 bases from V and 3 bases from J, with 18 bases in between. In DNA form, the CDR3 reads TGCAGCGTCTCACAGGGCTTTAAGGGTGGGGCCAACGTCCTGACTTTC. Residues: CSVSQGFKGGANVLTF.

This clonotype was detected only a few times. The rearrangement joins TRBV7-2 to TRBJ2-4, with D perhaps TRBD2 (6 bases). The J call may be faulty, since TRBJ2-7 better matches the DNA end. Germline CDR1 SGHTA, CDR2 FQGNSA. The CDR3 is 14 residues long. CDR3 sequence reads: CASSLERGVYEQYF. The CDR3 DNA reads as TGTGCCAGCAGCTTAGAACGCGGGGTCTACGAGCAGTACTTC.

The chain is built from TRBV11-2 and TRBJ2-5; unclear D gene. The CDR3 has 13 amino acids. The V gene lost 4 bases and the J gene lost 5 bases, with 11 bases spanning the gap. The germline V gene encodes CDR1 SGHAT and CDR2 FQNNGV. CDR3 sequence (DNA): TGTGCCAGCAGCTGGGCTCCTGGGGAGACCCAGTACTTC. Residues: CASSWAPGETQYF.

CDR3 nucleotides: TGTGCCAGCAGCCCCAGGGGGCGAGAAACAGATACGCAGTATTTT. It specifies CASSPRGRETDTQYF. J is TRBJ2-3 and V is TRBV3-1; 8 nucleotides line up with TRBD1. V dropped 4 bases and J dropped 3; count of bases not matched to a gene: 6. The CDR3 has 15 residues. CDR1 is LGHDT, CDR2 YNNKEL, per germline (reference sequence).

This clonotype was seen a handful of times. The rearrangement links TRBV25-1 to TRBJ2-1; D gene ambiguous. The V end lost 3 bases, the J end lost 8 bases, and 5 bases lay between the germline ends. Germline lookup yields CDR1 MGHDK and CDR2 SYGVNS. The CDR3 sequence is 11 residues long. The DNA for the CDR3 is TGTGCCAGCAGTGATGGATATGAGCAGTTCTTC. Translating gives CASSDGYEQFF.

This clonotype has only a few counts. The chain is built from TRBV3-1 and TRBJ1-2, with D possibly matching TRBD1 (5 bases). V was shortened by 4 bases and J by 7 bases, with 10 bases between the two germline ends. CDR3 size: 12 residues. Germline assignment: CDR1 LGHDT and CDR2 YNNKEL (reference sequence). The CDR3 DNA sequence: TGTGCCAGCAGCCGGGACCTAGTTGGCTACACCTTC. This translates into CASSRDLVGYTF.

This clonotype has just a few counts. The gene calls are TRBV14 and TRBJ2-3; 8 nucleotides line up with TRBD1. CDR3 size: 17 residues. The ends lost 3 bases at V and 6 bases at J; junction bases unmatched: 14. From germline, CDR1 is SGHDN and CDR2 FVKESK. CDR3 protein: CASSHGRGLRSTDTQYF. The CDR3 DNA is TGTGCCAGCAGCCACGGCAGGGGGCTAAGGTCTACCGATACGCAGTATTTT. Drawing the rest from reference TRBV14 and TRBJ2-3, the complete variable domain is EAGVTQFPSHSVIEKGQTVTLRCDPISGHDNLYWYRRVMGKEIKFLLHFVKESKQDESGMPNNRFLAERTGGTYSTLKVQPAELEDSGVYFCASSHGRGLRSTDTQYFGPGTRLTVL.

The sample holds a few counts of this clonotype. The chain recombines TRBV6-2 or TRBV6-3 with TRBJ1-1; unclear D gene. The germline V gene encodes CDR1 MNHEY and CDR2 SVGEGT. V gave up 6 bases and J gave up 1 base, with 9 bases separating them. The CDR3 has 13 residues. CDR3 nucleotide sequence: TGTGCCAGCAGAAGGGAGGGGAACACTGAAGCTTTCTTT. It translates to CASRREGNTEAFF.

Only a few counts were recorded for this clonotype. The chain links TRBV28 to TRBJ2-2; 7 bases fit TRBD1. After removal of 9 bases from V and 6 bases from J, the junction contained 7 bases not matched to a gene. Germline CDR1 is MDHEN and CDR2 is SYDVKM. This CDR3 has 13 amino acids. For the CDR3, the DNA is TGTGCCAGTCTACAGGGGTTGGCCGGGGAGCTGTTTTTT. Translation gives CASLQGLAGELFF.

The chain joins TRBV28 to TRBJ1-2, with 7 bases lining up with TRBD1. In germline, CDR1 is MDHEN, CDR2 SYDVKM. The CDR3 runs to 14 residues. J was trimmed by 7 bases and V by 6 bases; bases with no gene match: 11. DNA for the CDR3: TGTGCCAGCAGCCCGGACAGGCTTGTCAGTGGCTACACCTTC. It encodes CASSPDRLVSGYTF.

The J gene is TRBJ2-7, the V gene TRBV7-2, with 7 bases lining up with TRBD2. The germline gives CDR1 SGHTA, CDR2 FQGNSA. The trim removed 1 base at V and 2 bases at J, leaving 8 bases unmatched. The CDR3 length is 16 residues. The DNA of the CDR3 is TGTGCCAGCAGCTTAGTTGGGGGGGGACTACCCTACGAGCAGTACTTC. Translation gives CASSLVGGGLPYEQYF.

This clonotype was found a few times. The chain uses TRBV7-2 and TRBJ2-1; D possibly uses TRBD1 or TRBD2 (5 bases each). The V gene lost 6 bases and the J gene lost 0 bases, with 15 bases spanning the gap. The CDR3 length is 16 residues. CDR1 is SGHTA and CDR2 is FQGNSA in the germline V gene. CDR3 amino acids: CTSSSDRDVSYNEQFF. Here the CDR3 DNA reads TGTACCAGCAGTTCCGACCGGGACGTCTCCTACAATGAGCAGTTCTTC.

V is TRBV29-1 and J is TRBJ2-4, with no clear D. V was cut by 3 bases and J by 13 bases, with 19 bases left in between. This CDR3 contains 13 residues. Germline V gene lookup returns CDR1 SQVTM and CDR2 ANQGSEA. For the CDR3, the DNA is TGCAGCGTTGAGAAGGTCTCCTACAATGAGCAGTACTTC. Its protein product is CSVEKVSYNEQYF.

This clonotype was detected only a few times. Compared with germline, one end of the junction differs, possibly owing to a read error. Here the CDR3 DNA reads TGTGCCAGCAGCAGACGGACCAAAGCCACCGGGGATGAACAGTTCTTC. It codes for CASSRRTKATGDEQFF. This chain joins TRBV13 and TRBJ2-1; tentatively, D is TRBD2 (5 bases). The CDR3 runs to 16 residues. Germline assignment: CDR1 PRHDT and CDR2 FYEKMQ (reference sequence).

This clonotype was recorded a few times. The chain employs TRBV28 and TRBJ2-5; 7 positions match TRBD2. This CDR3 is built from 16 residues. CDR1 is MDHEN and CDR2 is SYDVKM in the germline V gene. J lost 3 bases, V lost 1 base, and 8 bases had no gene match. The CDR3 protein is CASSLLVRGREETQYF. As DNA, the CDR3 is TGTGCCAGCAGTTTATTAGTCCGGGGGAGGGAAGAGACCCAGTACTTC.